Each of the 3 T cell receptor beta chains below was sequenced from the same sample in a study of tissue T cells after allogeneic stem cell transplantation. Assay used: immunoSEQ multiplex PCR; TCRdb lists only in-frame clones, some missing. Of about 1,800 clones in the sample, 40% to 45% were seen once. Specified time point: mouse harvest day 14 after allogeneic transplant. Mouse grafts combined 10^7 T-cell-depleted bone marrow cells with 10^6 splenic CD5+ T cells. Material for sequencing was gut tissue. The receptors derive from a female BALB/c mouse given C57BL/6 T cells with graft-versus-host disease after an allogeneic hematopoietic cell transplant.

A word on this clone: All gene names here are mouse names. The sequence runs out 1 residue before the end of the CDR3; the remainder is reconstructed from the germline J gene. The rearrangement joins TRBV26 to TRBJ2-2; tentatively, D is TRBD2 (5 bases). The germline CDR1 and CDR2 sequences are KGHPV and FQNQEV (reference sequence). The CDR3 runs to 15 residues. Between the trimmed V and J ends, which lost 2 bases and 0 bases, there was a span of 7 bases. CDR3 amino acids: CASSLGLANTGQLYF. The sequenced part of the CDR3 DNA is TGTGCCAGCAGTCTGGGACTCGCAAACACCGGGCAGCTCTAC.

On this clone itself: Each gene name is a mouse one. The read terminates 1 residue ahead of where the CDR3 ends, so the germline J gene completes it. The chain combines TRBV23 with TRBJ1-1. The CDR3 has 14 amino acids. Germline loops: CDR1 KGHTA, CDR2 FQNQQP. CDR3: CSSSHWDSNTEVFF. CDR3 DNA (partial): TGCTCCAGCAGTCATTGGGATTCAAACACAGAAGTCTTC. Full variable domain (outside the CDR3, taken from reference TRBV23 and TRBJ1-1): DAAVTQKPRYLIKMKGQEAEMKCIPEKGHTAVFWYQQKQSKELKFLIYFQNQQPLDQIDMVKERFSAVCPSSSLCSLGIRTCEAEDSALYLCSSSHWDSNTEVFFGKGTRLTVV.

In regard to this clone: Genes and germline are mouse. The read halts 1 residue ahead of the CDR3 end, with the missing end drawn from the germline J gene. This sequence joins TRBV3 and TRBJ2-3; 10 nucleotides line up with TRBD2. The junction had 9 bases not matched to a gene; V was cut back by 3 bases and J by 3 bases. This CDR3 spans 17 amino acids. Germline CDR1 is SNHLY and CDR2 is FYNGKV (reference sequence). This CDR3 is CASSFSLGGLRAETLYF. The part of the CDR3 DNA that was read is TGTGCCAGCAGCTTCTCTCTGGGGGGGCTGAGAGCAGAAACGCTGTAT.